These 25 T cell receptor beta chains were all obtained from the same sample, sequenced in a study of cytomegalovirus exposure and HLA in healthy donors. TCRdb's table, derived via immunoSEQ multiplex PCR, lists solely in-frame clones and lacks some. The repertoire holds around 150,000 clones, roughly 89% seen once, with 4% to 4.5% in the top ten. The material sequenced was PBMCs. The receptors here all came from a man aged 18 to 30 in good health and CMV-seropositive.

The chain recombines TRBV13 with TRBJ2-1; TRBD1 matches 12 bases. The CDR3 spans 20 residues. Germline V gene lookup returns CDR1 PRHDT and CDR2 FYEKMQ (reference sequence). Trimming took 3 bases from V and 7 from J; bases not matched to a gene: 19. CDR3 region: CASSFNRVGQGALRENEQFF. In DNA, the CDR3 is TGTGCCAGCAGCTTTAATAGGGTGGGACAGGGGGCGCTGAGGGAGAATGAGCAGTTCTTC.

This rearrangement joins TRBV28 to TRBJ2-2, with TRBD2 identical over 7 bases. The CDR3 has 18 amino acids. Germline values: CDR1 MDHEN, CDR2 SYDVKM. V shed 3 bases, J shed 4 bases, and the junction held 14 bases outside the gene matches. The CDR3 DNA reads TGTGCCAGCAGTTTTTCTGCGGGAGTCCTAAGGGGCACCGGGGAGCTGTTTTTT. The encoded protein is CASSFSAGVLRGTGELFF.

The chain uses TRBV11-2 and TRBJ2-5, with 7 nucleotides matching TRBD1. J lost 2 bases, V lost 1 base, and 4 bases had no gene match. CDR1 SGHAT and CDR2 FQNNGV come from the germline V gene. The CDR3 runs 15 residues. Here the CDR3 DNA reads TGTGCCAGCAGCTTAGGGGACAGAGATCAAGAGACCCAGTACTTC. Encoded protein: CASSLGDRDQETQYF.

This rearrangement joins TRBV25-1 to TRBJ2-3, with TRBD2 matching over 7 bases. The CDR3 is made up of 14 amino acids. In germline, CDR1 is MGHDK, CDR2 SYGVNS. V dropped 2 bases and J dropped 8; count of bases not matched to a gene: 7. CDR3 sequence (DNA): TGTGCCAGCAGTGAAGGGGGGGTTCTCGGTACGCAGTATTTT. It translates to CASSEGGVLGTQYF.

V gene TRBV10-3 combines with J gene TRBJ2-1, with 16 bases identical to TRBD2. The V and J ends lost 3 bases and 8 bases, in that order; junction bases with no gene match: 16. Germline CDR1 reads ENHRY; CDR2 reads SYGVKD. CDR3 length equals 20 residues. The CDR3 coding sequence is TGTGCCATCAGTGACGTACCGGGACTAGCGGGAGGGCCTTCCAATGATGAGCAGTTCTTC. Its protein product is CAISDVPGLAGGPSNDEQFF.

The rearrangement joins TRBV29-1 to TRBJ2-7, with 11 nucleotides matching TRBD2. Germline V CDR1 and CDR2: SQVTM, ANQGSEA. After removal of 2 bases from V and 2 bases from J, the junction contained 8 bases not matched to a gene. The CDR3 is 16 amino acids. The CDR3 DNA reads TGCAGCGTTGAATCACCGACTAGCGGGATAACCTACGAGCAGTACTTC. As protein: CSVESPTSGITYEQYF.

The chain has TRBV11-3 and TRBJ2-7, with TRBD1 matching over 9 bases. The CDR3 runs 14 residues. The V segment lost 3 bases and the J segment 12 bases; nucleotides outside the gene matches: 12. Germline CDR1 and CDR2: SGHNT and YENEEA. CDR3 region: CASSFLPGQGLLYF. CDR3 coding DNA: TGTGCCAGCAGCTTTCTCCCGGGACAGGGCCTCCTGTACTTC.

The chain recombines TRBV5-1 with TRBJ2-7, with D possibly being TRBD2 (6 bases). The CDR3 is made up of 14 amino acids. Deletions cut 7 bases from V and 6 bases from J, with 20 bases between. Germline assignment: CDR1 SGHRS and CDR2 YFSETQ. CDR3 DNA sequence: TGCGCCAGCCAGCTCAGGACGGGGGTCTCCGAGCAGTACTTC. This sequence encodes CASQLRTGVSEQYF.

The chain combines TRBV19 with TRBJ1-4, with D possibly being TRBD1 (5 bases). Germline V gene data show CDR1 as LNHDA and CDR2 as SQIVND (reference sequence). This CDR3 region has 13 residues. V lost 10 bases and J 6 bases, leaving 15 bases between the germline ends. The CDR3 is CATHDSRDEKLFF. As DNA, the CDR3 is TGTGCCACCCATGACAGTAGGGATGAAAAACTGTTTTTT.

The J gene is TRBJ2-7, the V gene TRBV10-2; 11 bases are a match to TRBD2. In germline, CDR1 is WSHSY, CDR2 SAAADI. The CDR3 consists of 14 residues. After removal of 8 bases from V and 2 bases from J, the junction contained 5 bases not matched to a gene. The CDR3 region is CASGGLAEPYEQYF. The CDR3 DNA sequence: TGCGCCAGCGGGGGACTAGCGGAACCCTACGAGCAGTACTTC.

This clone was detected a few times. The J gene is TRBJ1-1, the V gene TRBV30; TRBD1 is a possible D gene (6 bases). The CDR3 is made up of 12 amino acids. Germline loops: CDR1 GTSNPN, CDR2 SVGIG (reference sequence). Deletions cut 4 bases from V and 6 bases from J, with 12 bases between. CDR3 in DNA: TGTGCCTGGACAAACAGGGACCCTGAAGCTTTCTTT. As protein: CAWTNRDPEAFF.

The CDR3 is CASSGGSGSSYNEQFF. The CDR3, as DNA: TGTGCCAGCAGTGGAGGGTCGGGGAGCTCCTACAATGAGCAGTTCTTC. The chain employs TRBV7-6 and TRBJ2-1; TRBD2 might be the D (6 bases). CDR3 length: 16 amino acids. V was shortened by 6 bases and J by 0 bases, with 15 bases between the two germline ends. The V gene's germline CDR1 is SGHVS and CDR2 FNYEAQ.

CDR3 in DNA: TGTGCCAGCAGATTAGAAGAAGAGACCCAGTACTTC. Its protein product is CASRLEEETQYF. J is TRBJ2-5 and V is TRBV6-1, with unresolved D. Germline CDR1 and CDR2: MNHNS and SASEGT. The CDR3 totals 12 residues. Trimming left V 6 bases short and J 3 bases short, with 8 bases between.

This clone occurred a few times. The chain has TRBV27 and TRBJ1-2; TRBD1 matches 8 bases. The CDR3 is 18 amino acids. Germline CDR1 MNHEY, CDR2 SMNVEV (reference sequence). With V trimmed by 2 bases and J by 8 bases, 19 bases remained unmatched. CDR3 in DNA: TGTGCCAGCAGTTTAGGATCCGGGACAGGCCCCCGGGGAGGAGGCTACACCTTC. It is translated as CASSLGSGTGPRGGGYTF.

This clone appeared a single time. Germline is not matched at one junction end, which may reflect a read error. The CDR3 reads CASSFTPKEAQYF. CDR3 nucleotide sequence: TGTGCTAGCAGCTTTACCCCCAAAGAGGCCCAGTACTTC. This chain links TRBV7-7 with TRBJ2-5; D gene unclear. The length of the CDR3 is 13 residues. Germline V gene sequence: CDR1 SSHAT, CDR2 FNYEAQ (reference sequence).

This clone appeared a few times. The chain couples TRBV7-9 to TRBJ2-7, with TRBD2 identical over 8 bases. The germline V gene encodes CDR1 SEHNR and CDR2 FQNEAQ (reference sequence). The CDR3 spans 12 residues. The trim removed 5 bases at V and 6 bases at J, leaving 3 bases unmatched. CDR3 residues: CASSPGLGEQYF. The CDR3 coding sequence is TGTGCCAGCAGCCCGGGACTAGGCGAGCAGTACTTC.

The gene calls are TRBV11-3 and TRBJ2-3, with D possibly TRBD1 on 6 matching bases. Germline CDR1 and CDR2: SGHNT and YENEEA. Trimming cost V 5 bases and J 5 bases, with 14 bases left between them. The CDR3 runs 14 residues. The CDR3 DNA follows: TGTGCCAGCAGCCTATCGACAGGTCTAGATACGCAGTATTTT. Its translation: CASSLSTGLDTQYF.

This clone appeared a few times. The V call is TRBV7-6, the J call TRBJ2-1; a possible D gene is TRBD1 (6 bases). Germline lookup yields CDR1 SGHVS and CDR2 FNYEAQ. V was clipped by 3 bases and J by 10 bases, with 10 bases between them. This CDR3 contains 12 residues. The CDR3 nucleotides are TGTGCCAGCAGCTTGGGACAAGCAGAGCAGTTCTTC. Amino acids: CASSLGQAEQFF.

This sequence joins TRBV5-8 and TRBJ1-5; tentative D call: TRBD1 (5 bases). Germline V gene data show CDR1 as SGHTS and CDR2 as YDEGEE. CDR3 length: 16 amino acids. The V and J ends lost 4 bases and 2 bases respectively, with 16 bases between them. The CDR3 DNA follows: TGTGCCAGCAGCCTGGAGGGAGGGGAGGGCAATCAGCCCCAGCATTTT. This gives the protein CASSLEGGEGNQPQHF.

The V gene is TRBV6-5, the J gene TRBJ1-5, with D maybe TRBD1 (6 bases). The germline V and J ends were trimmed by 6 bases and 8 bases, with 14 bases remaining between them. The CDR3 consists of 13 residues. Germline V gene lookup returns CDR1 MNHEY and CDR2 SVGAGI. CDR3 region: CASSRRGWEPQHF. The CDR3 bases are TGTGCCAGCAGCCGCAGGGGCTGGGAGCCCCAGCATTTT.

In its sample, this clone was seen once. CDR3 DNA: TGCGCCAGCAGTAAGAACGACAGGGGGCTTGAGACCCAGTACTTC. Translating gives CASSKNDRGLETQYF. The V gene is TRBV5-1, the J gene TRBJ2-5; 10 nucleotides align to TRBD1. The germline gives CDR1 SGHRS, CDR2 YFSETQ. V dropped 5 bases and J dropped 5; count of bases not matched to a gene: 9. The CDR3 is 15 residues long. Using reference TRBV5-1 and TRBJ2-5 for the parts outside the CDR3, the full variable domain is KAGVTQTPRYLIKTRGQQVTLSCSPISGHRSVSWYQQTPGQGLQFLFEYFSETQRNKGNFPGRFSGRQFSNSRSEMNVSTLELGDSALYLCASSKNDRGLETQYFGPGTRLLVL.

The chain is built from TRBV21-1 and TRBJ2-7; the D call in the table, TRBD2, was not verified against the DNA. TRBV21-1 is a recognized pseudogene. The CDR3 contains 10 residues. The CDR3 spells CASSPYEQYF. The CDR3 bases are TGTGCCAGCAGTCCGTACGAGCAGTACTTC.

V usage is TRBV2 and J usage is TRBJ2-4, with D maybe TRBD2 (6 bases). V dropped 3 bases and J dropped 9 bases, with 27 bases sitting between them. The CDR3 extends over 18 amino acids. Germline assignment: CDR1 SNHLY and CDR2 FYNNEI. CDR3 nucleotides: TGTGCCAGCAGTGATTTGACCCCTAGAGCGGGTGAAATTAGCATTCAGTACTTC. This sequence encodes CASSDLTPRAGEISIQYF.

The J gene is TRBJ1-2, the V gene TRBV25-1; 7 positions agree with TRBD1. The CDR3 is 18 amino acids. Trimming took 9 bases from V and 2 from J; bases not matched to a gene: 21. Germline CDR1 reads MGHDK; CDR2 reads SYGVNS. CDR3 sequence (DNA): TGTGCCAGGGGGACTTCCTCCGACAGGGTAGAAAAAAACTATGGCTACACCTTC. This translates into CARGTSSDRVEKNYGYTF.

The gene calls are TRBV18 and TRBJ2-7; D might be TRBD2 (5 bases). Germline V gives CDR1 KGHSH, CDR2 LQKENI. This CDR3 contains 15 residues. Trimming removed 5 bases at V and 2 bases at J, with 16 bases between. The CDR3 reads CASSGERSLAYEQYF. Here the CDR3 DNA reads TGTGCCAGCTCAGGAGAGCGGAGTTTAGCCTACGAGCAGTACTTC.